This passage covers 16 T cell receptor beta chains from one sample sequenced in a study of cytomegalovirus exposure and HLA in healthy donors. Some clones are missing from TCRdb's copy, which holds only in-frame ones; the method was immunoSEQ multiplex PCR. The sample holds around 200,000 clones, 65% to 85% seen once. Material: PBMCs. Every receptor here comes from a woman aged 18-29 years in good health and CMV-seropositive.

This clone came up once. This sequence joins TRBV7-2 and TRBJ2-3; D perhaps matches TRBD2 (6 bases). V lost 3 bases and J lost 3, with 16 bases in between. The CDR3 totals 16 residues. Germline V gene sequence: CDR1 SGHTA, CDR2 FQGNSA. CDR3 nucleotides: TGTGCCAGCAGCTTTATTTTCGGGGGTAAAACAGATACGCAGTATTTT. Protein: CASSFIFGGKTDTQYF.

This clone was detected ten times or more. J is TRBJ1-1 and V is TRBV14; D is unclear. Trimming shortened V by 4 bases and J by 0 bases, and 3 bases separated the two germline ends. The length of the CDR3 is 12 residues. CDR1 is SGHDN, CDR2 FVKESK, per germline. The CDR3 spells CASSLMNTEAFF. The CDR3 region has the DNA TGTGCCAGCAGCCTCATGAACACTGAAGCTTTCTTT.

The chain links TRBV7-3 to TRBJ1-1, with D maybe TRBD1 (6 bases). This CDR3 is 13 amino acids long. CDR1 SGHTA and CDR2 FQGTGA come from the germline V gene. The germline V and J ends were trimmed by 3 bases and 3 bases, with 8 bases remaining between them. CDR3 DNA sequence: TGTGCCAGCAGCTTGGACAGTGACACTGAAGCTTTCTTT. Amino acids: CASSLDSDTEAFF. Drawing the rest from reference TRBV7-3 and TRBJ1-1, the complete variable domain is GAGVSQTPSNKVTEKGKYVELRCDPISGHTALYWYRQSLGQGPEFLIYFQGTGAADDSGLPNDRFFAVRPEGSVSTLKIQRTERGDSAVYLCASSLDSDTEAFFGQGTRLTVV.

Notes on this clone: This CDR3 is also generated by other DNA sequences in the sample. The chain is built from TRBV27 and TRBJ2-6, with unresolved D. The CDR3 runs 15 residues. V lost 6 bases, J lost 1 base, and 10 bases lay in between. Germline lookup yields CDR1 MNHEY and CDR2 SMNVEV (reference sequence). Here the CDR3 reads CASSLSFSGANVLTF. CDR3 nucleotide sequence: TGTGCCAGCAGCCTAAGTTTTTCTGGGGCCAACGTCCTGACTTTC. Filled out from reference TRBV27 and TRBJ2-6, the complete variable domain reads EAQVTQNPRYLITVTGKKLTVTCSQNMNHEYMSWYRQDPGLGLRQIYYSMNVEVTDKGDVPEGYKVSRKEKRNFPLILESPSPNQTSLYFCASSLSFSGANVLTFGAGSRLTVL.

V gene TRBV9 combines with J gene TRBJ1-2; D uncertain. V lost 3 bases to trimming and J lost 0 bases, with 9 bases between them. Germline V CDR1 and CDR2: SGDLS, YYNGEE. The CDR3 spans 14 residues. CDR3 loop: CASSAQTTNYGYTF. CDR3 bases: TGTGCCAGCAGCGCCCAGACAACTAACTATGGCTACACCTTC. The whole variable domain, filled in from reference TRBV9 and TRBJ1-2, reads DSGVTQTPKHLITATGQRVTLRCSPRSGDLSVYWYQQSLDQGLQFLIQYYNGEERAKGNILERFSAQQFPDLHSELNLSSLELGDSALYFCASSAQTTNYGYTFGSGTRLTVV.

This clone was recorded a few times. V usage is TRBV11-3 and J usage is TRBJ1-1; D unclear. The CDR3 runs 13 residues. Germline V lookup: CDR1 SGHNT, CDR2 YENEEA. The V gene lost 5 bases and the J gene lost 3 bases, with 10 bases spanning the gap. The CDR3 nucleotides are TGTGCCAGCAGCCCGGGGATCCACACTGAAGCTTTCTTT. The encoded protein is CASSPGIHTEAFF.

V and J are TRBV15 and TRBJ2-7; D remains unclear. This CDR3 region has 13 residues. Trimming left V 0 bases short and J 4 bases short, with 7 bases between. Germline V CDR1 and CDR2: LNHNV, YYDKDF (reference sequence). CDR3 loop: CATSRDLEYEQYF. CDR3 coding DNA: TGTGCCACCAGCAGAGATCTTGAGTACGAGCAGTACTTC.

This clone was seen a single time. Other DNA sequences in the same sample also yield this CDR3. The gene calls are TRBV5-1 and TRBJ1-4, with 7 bases identical to TRBD1. Germline V gene data show CDR1 as SGHRS and CDR2 as YFSETQ. The CDR3 totals 14 residues. With 4 bases clipped from V and 5 bases from J, the junction kept 5 bases outside the gene matches. The CDR3 sequence is CASSQGQLNEKLFF. CDR3 in DNA: TGCGCCAGCAGCCAGGGACAGCTGAATGAAAAACTGTTTTTT. Complete variable domain (other parts from reference TRBV5-1 and TRBJ1-4): KAGVTQTPRYLIKTRGQQVTLSCSPISGHRSVSWYQQTPGQGLQFLFEYFSETQRNKGNFPGRFSGRQFSNSRSEMNVSTLELGDSALYLCASSQGQLNEKLFFGSGTQLSVL.

J is TRBJ1-2 and V is TRBV2; tentatively, D is TRBD1 (5 bases). Trimming removed 8 bases at V and 3 bases at J, with 16 bases between. CDR3 length: 14 residues. Germline-derived CDR1 and CDR2 are SNHLY and FYNNEI. Here the CDR3 reads CASGGGIQDYGYTF. As DNA, the CDR3 is TGTGCCAGCGGGGGAGGGATCCAGGACTATGGCTACACCTTC.

The chain couples TRBV5-4 to TRBJ1-5; D remains ambiguous. The CDR3 length is 13 residues. Germline V gene lookup returns CDR1 SGHNT and CDR2 YYREEE (reference sequence). Trimming shortened V by 4 bases and J by 7 bases, and 12 bases separated the two germline ends. The CDR3 reads CASSSGPGQPQHF. The CDR3 bases are TGTGCCAGCAGCAGCGGGCCGGGGCAGCCCCAGCATTTT.

J is TRBJ2-7 and V is TRBV6-4; TRBD1 aligns across 10 bases. The CDR3 runs to 15 residues. Germline V CDR1 and CDR2: MRHNA, SNTAGT. V lost 3 bases to trimming and J lost 2 bases; unmatched junction nucleotides: 4. The CDR3 region has the DNA TGTGCCAGCAGTGATTTGGGACAGGGGACCTACGAGCAGTACTTC. Protein: CASSDLGQGTYEQYF.

The chain joins TRBV5-4 to TRBJ1-1, with no clear D. CDR1 is SGHNT and CDR2 is YYREEE in the germline V gene (reference sequence). The ends were cut back, 5 bases at V and 11 bases at J, with 16 bases in the middle. The CDR3 is made up of 12 amino acids. The CDR3 coding sequence is TGTGCCAGCAGACCCCCTACGGGTTCGGCTTTCTTT. This gives the protein CASRPPTGSAFF.

This chain uses TRBV14 with TRBJ2-3, with 11 bases lining up with TRBD2. The CDR3 sequence is 14 residues long. From germline, CDR1 is SGHDN and CDR2 FVKESK. V shed 8 bases and J 7 bases; nucleotides not matched to a gene: 8. In nucleotides, the CDR3 is TGTGCCAGCTCCTTACTAGCGGGGGAGTATACGCAGTATTTT. Translation gives CASSLLAGEYTQYF.

Written as DNA, the CDR3 is TGTGCCAGCAGTCATAGCGGGGGGAAATACAATGAGCAGTTCTTC. Its translation: CASSHSGGKYNEQFF. The rearrangement joins TRBV27 to TRBJ2-1; TRBD2 matches at 10 bases. Looked up from germline, CDR1 is MNHEY and CDR2 is SMNVEV (reference sequence). J gave up 4 bases and V 5 bases, and 5 bases lay outside the gene matches. This CDR3 has 15 residues.

The chain uses TRBV5-8 and TRBJ1-2; maybe TRBD1 (5 bases). This CDR3 comprises 14 residues. Per the germline V gene, CDR1 is SGHTS and CDR2 is YDEGEE. The V end was cut by 4 bases, the J end by 6 bases, with 16 bases between. The CDR3 protein is CASSRGRVIDGYTF. Here the CDR3 DNA reads TGTGCCAGCAGCAGGGGCCGAGTAATTGATGGCTACACCTTC.

This rearrangement joins TRBV27 to TRBJ2-2; the D gene is possibly TRBD2 (6 bases). V lost 8 bases to trimming and J lost 8 bases, with 12 bases between them. The CDR3 sequence is 12 residues long. The germline CDR1 and CDR2 sequences are MNHEY and SMNVEV (reference sequence). The CDR3, as DNA: TGTGCCAGCCGCATCGGAGGGGGGGAGCTGTTTTTT. This translates into CASRIGGGELFF.